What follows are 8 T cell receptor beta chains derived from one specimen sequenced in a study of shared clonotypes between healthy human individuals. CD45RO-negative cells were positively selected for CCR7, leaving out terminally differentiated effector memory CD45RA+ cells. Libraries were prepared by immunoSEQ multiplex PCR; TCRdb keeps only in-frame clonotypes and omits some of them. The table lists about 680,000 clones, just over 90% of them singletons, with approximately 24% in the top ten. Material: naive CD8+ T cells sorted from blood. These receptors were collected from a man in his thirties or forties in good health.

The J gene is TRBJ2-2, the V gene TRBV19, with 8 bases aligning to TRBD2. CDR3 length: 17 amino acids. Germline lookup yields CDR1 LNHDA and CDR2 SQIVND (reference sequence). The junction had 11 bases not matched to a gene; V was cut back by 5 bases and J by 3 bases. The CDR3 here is CASSARILAGDTGELFF. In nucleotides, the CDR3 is TGTGCCAGTAGTGCCCGAATCCTAGCGGGTGACACCGGGGAGCTGTTTTTT.

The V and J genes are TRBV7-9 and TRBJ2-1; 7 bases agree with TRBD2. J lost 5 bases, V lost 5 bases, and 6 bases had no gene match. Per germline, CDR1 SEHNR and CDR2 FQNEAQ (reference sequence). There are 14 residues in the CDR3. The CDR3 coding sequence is TGTGCCAGCAGCGGGCCGGGACTAAACAATGAGCAGTTCTTC. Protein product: CASSGPGLNNEQFF.

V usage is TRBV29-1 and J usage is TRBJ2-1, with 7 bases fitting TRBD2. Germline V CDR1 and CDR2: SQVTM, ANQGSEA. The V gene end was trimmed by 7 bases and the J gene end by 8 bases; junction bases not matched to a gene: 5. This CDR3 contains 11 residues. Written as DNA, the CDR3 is TGCAGCGGTGAGCGGGATTATGAGCAGTTCTTC. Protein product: CSGERDYEQFF.

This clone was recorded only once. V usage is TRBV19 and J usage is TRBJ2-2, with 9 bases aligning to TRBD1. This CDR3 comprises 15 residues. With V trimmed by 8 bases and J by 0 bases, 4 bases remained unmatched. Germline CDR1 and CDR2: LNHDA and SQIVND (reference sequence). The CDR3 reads CASDGQGTNTGELFF. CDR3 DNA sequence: TGTGCCAGTGATGGACAGGGGACGAACACCGGGGAGCTGTTTTTT. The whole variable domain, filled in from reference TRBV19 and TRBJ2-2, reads DGGITQSPKYLFRKEGQNVTLSCEQNLNHDAMYWYRQDPGQGLRLIYYSQIVNDFQKGDIAEGYSVSREKKESFPLTVTSAQKNPTAFYLCASDGQGTNTGELFFGEGSRLTVL.

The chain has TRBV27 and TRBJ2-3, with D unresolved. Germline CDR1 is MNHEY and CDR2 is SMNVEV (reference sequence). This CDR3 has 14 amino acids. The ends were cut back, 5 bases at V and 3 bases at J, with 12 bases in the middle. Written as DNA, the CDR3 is TGTGCCAGCAGTCCCGTCGGCGAGACAGATACGCAGTATTTT. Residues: CASSPVGETDTQYF.

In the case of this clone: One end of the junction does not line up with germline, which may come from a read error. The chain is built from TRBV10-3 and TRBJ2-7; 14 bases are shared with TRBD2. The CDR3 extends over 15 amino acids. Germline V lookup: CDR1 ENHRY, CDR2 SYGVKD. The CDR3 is CASSEGTSGSYEQYF. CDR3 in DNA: TGTGCCAGCAGTGAAGGGACTAGCGGGAGTTACGAGCAGTACTTC.

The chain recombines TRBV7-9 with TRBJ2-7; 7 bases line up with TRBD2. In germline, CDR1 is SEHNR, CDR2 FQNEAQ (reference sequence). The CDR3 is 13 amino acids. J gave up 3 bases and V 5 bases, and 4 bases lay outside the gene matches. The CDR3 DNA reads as TGTGCCAGCAGCCGACGGGACTACTACGAGCAGTACTTC. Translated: CASSRRDYYEQYF. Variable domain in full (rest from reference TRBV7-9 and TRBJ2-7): DTGVSQNPRHKITKRGQNVTFRCDPISEHNRLYWYRQTLGQGPEFLTYFQNEAQLEKSRLLSDRFSAERPKGSFSTLEIQRTEQGDSAMYLCASSRRDYYEQYFGPGTRLTVT.

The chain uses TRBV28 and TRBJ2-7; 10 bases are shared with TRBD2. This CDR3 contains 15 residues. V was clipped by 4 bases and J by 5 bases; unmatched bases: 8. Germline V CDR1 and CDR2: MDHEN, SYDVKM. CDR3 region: CASSSLLAGVHEQYF. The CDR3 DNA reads TGTGCCAGCAGTTCCCTTCTAGCGGGAGTCCACGAGCAGTACTTC.